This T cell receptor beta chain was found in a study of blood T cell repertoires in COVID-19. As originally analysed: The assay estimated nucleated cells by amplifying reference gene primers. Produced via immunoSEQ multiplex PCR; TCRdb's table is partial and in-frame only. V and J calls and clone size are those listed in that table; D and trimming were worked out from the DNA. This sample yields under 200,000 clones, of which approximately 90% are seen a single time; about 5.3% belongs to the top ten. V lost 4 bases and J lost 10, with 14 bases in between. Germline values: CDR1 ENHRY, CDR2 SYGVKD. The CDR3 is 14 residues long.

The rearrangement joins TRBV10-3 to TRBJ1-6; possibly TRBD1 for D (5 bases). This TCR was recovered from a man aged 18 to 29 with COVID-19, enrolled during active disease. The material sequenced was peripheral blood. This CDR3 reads CAISGAGIKSPLHF. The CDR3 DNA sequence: TGTGCCATCAGTGGTGCAGGGATTAAGTCACCCCTCCACTTT.